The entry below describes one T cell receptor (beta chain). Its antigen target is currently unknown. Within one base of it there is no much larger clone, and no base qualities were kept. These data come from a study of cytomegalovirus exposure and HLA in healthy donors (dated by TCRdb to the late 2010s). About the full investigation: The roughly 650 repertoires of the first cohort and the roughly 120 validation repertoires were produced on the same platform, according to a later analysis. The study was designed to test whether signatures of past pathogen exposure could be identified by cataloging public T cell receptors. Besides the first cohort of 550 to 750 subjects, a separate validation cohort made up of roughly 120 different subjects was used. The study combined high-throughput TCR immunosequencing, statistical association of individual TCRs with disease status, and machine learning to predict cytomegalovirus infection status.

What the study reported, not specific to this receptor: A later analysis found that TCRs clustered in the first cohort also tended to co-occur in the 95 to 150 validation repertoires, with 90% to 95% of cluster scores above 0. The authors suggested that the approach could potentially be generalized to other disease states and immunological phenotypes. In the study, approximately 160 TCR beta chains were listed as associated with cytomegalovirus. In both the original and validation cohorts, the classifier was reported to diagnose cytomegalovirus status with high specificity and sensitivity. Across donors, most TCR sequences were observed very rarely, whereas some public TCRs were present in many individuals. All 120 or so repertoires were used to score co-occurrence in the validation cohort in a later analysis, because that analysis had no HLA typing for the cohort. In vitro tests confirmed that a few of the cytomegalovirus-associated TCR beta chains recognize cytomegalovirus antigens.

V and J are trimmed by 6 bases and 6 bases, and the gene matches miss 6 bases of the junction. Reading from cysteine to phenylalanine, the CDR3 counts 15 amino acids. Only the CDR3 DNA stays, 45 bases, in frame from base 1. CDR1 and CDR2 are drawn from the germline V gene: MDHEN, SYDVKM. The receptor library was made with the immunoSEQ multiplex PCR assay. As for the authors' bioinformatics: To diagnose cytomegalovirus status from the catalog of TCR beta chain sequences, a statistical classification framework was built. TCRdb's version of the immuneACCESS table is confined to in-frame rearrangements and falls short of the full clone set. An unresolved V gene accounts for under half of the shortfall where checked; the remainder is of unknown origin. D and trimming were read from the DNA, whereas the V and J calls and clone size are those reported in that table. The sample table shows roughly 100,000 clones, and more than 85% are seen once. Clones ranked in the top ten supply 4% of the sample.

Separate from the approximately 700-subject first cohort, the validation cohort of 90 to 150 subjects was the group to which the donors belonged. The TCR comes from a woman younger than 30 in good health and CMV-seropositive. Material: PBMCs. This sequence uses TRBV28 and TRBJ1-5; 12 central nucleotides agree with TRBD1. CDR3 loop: CASRTGTGGGQPQHF. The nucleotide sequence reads TGTGCCAGCAGAACCGGGACAGGGGGCGGTCAGCCCCAGCATTTT.